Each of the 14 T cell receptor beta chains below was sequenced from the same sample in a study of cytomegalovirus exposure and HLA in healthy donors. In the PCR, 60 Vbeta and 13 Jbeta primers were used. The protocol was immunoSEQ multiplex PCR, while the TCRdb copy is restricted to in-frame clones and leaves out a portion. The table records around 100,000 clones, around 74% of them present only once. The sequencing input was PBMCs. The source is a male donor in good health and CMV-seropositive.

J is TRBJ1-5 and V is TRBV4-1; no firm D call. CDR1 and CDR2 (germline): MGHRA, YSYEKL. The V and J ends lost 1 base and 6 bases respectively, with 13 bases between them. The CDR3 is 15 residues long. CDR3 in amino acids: CASSQVSGASQPQHF. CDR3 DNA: TGCGCCAGCAGCCAAGTCTCCGGAGCTAGTCAGCCCCAGCATTTT.

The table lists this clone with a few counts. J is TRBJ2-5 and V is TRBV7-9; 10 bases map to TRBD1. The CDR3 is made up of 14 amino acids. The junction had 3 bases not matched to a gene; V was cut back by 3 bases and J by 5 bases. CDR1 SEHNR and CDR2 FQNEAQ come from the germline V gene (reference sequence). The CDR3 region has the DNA TGTGCCAGCAGCTTGGGACAGGGGACGGAGACCCAGTACTTC. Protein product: CASSLGQGTETQYF.

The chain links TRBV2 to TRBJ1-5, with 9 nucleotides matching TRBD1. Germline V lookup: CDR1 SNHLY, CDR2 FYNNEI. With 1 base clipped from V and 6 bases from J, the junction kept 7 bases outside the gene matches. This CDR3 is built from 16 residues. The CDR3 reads CASSEEGQGFTQPQHF. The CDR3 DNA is TGTGCCAGCAGTGAAGAGGGACAGGGATTTACTCAGCCCCAGCATTTT.

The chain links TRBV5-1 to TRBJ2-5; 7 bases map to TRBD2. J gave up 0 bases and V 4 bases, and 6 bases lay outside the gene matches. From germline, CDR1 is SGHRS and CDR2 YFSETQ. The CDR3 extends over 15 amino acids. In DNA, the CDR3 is TGCGCCAGCAGCCCTATCCGGGGGGACCAAGAGACCCAGTACTTC. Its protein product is CASSPIRGDQETQYF.

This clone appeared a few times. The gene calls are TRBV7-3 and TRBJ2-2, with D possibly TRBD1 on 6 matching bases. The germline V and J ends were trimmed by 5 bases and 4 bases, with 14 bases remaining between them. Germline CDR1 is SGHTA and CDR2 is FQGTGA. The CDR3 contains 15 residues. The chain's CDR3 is CASSLDSSTTGELFF. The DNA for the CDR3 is TGTGCCAGCAGCCTGGACAGCTCCACCACCGGGGAGCTGTTTTTT.

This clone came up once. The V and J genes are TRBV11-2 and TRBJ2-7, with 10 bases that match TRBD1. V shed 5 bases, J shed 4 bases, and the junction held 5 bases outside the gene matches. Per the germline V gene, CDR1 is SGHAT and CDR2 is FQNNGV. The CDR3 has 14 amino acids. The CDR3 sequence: CASSPGTGAYEQYF. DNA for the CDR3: TGTGCCAGCAGCCCCGGGACAGGGGCGTACGAGCAGTACTTC.

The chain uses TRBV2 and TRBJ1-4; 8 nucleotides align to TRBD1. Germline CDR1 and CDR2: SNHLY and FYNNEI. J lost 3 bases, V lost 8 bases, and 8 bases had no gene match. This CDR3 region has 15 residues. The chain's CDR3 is CASSKGGQANEKLFF. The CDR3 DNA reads TGTGCCAGCTCAAAGGGGGGACAGGCTAATGAAAAACTGTTTTTT. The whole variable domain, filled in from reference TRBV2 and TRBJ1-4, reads EPEVTQTPSHQVTQMGQEVILRCVPISNHLYFYWYRQILGQKVEFLVSFYNNEISEKSEIFDDQFSVERPDGSNFTLKIRSTKLEDSAMYFCASSKGGQANEKLFFGSGTQLSVL.

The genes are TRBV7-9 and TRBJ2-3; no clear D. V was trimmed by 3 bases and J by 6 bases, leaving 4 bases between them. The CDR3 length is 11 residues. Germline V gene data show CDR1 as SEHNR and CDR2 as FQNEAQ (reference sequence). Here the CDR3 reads CASSLSDTQYF. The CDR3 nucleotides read TGTGCCAGCAGCTTGAGCGATACGCAGTATTTT.

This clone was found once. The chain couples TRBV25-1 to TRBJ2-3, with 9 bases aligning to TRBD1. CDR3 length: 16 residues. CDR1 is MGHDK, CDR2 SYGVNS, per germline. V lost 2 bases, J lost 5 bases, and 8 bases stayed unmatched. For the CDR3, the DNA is TGTGCCAGCAGTGAACAAAACGGACAGGGGAGAGATACGCAGTATTTT. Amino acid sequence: CASSEQNGQGRDTQYF. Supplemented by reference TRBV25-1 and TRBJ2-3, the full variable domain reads EADIYQTPRYLVIGTGKKITLECSQTMGHDKMYWYQQDPGMELHLIHYSYGVNSTEKGDLSSESTVSRIRTEHFPLTLESARPSHTSQYLCASSEQNGQGRDTQYFGPGTRLTVL.

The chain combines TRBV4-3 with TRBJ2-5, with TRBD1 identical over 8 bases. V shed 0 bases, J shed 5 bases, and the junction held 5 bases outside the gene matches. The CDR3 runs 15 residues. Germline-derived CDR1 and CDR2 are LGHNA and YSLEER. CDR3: CASSQDQGAGETQYF. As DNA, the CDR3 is TGCGCCAGCAGCCAAGACCAGGGGGCAGGGGAGACCCAGTACTTC.

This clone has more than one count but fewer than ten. In nucleotides, the CDR3 is TGTGCCAGCAGCATAGGACAGGGTCGCACAGATACGCAGTATTTT. The encoded protein is CASSIGQGRTDTQYF. This rearrangement joins TRBV11-3 to TRBJ2-3; 8 nucleotides line up with TRBD1. The V gene's germline CDR1 is SGHNT and CDR2 YENEEA. The CDR3 spans 15 residues. J was trimmed by 1 base and V by 5 bases; bases with no gene match: 5. Looking up the rest from reference TRBV11-3 and TRBJ2-3 gives the full variable domain: EAGVVQSPRYKIIEKKQPVAFWCNPISGHNTLYWYLQNLGQGPELLIRYENEEAVDDSQLPKDRFSAERLKGVDSTLKIQPAELGDSAVYLCASSIGQGRTDTQYFGPGTRLTVL.

CDR3 nucleotides: TGTGCCAGCAGCTACCCCGGGACTAGCGGGGGCCCGATCACAGATACGCAGTATTTT. The encoded protein is CASSYPGTSGGPITDTQYF. The chain carries TRBV7-2 and TRBJ2-3; 14 bases fit TRBD2. V shed 4 bases, J shed 2 bases, and the junction held 11 bases outside the gene matches. Per germline, CDR1 SGHTA and CDR2 FQGNSA. The CDR3 spans 19 residues.

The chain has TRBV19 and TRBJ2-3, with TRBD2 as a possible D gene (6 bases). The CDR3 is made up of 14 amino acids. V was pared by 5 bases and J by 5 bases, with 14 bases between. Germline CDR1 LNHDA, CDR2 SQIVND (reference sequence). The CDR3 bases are TGTGCCAGTAGTCGGGACTCAGGTGTAGATACGCAGTATTTT. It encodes CASSRDSGVDTQYF.

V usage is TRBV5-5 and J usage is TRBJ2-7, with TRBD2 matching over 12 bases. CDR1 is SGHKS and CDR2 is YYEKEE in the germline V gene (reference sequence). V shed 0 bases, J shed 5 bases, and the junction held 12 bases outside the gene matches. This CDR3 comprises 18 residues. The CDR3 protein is CASSLVALAGGRTDEQYF. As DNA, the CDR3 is TGTGCCAGCAGCTTGGTGGCACTAGCGGGGGGCCGGACCGACGAGCAGTACTTC. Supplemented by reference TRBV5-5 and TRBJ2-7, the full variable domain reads DAGVTQSPTHLIKTRGQQVTLRCSPISGHKSVSWYQQVLGQGPQFIFQYYEKEERGRGNFPDRFSARQFPNYSSELNVNALLLGDSALYLCASSLVALAGGRTDEQYFGPGTRLTVT.